In its sample, the clone carrying this T cell receptor beta chain was seen many times. Its antigen is still unknown. A single record per CDR3 protein comes from TCRdb applying MiXCR to the RACE reads. The sample consists of around 260,000 distinct CDR3 sequences, around 9.3% of them appearing once. This sample is drawn from a study of human T cells and chemical hapten exposure. The CDR3 spans 16 residues. Trimming removed 8 bases at V and 0 bases at J, with 18 bases between. Study results and limitations: No change in TCRs above 1 in 1000 frequency was produced by DPC sensitization.

Indicated time point: pre-sensitization, week 0. Treatment: therapeutic diphenylcyclopropenone sensitization with weekly scalp DPC. The sequence was collected from a woman in her 40s with alopecia areata. Some clones in this sample may be carry-over from other donors' samples. V and J are TRBV12-3 or TRBV12-4 and TRBJ2-3; D may be TRBD1 (6 bases). The material was whole blood, obtained in connection with sensitization to the hapten diphenylcyclopropenone (DPC). The DNA of the CDR3 is TGTGCCAGCGGTTGGGGGCAGTCAACTAGCACAGATACGCAGTATTTT. Encoded protein: CASGWGQSTSTDTQYF.